This TCR beta chain was observed in a study of blood T cell repertoires in COVID-19. Study context: The samples span acute and convalescent COVID-19 from the United States, Italy and Spain. Sources were T cells, B-cell-depleted T cells, or PBMCs; the material itself was cDNA or gDNA.

Germline V gives CDR1 KGHSY, CDR2 FQNENV. The V and J ends lost 4 bases and 7 bases respectively, with 10 bases between them. The CDR3 spans 12 residues. A few counts support this clone. Source study methods: Reference gene primer amplification gave nucleated cell count estimates. Some clones are missing from TCRdb's copy, which holds only in-frame ones; the method was immunoSEQ multiplex PCR. V and J calls plus clone size are reproduced from that table; the DNA served to infer D and trimming. The data hold under 300,000 clones, with over 75% observed a single time. This receptor was identified in a woman younger than 45 with acute or convalescent COVID-19. The chain employs TRBV16 and TRBJ1-2, with D uncertain. The sequenced sample consisted of peripheral blood. CDR3 nucleotide sequence: TGTGCCAGCAGCCGGTCGAGGGCTGGCTACACCTTC. This gives the protein CASSRSRAGYTF.